These 22 T cell receptor beta chains share one sample of origin, sequenced in a study of blood T cell repertoires in COVID-19. Only in-frame clones appear in the TCRdb table, and some are missing; sequencing was by immunoSEQ multiplex PCR. The data hold over 50,000 clones, with 80% to 90% observed a single time. Material for sequencing was PBMCs or T cells enriched from blood (not recorded which). All receptors come from a woman between 40 and 50 years old with acute COVID-19.

A single count supports this clone. The chain joins TRBV7-9 to TRBJ1-5; 8 nucleotides agree with TRBD1. Looked up from germline, CDR1 is SEHNR and CDR2 is FQNEAQ (reference sequence). V shed 1 base and J 4 bases; nucleotides not matched to a gene: 6. This CDR3 has 16 amino acids. The CDR3 protein is CASSLVTGVENQPQHF. The CDR3 DNA reads as TGTGCCAGCAGCTTAGTGACAGGGGTGGAAAATCAGCCCCAGCATTTT.

Here the CDR3 DNA reads TGTGCCAGCAGTTTCGGGACAGCTAGCGAAAAACTGTTTTTT. Translation gives CASSFGTASEKLFF. The V gene is TRBV2, the J gene TRBJ1-4, with TRBD1 identical over 7 bases. The CDR3 runs to 14 residues. Germline assignment: CDR1 SNHLY and CDR2 FYNNEI. The junction had 8 bases not matched to a gene; V was cut back by 5 bases and J by 8 bases.

The chain joins TRBV15 to TRBJ1-5; 8 bases agree with TRBD1. This CDR3 is built from 20 residues. Germline V CDR1 and CDR2: LNHNV, YYDKDF (reference sequence). The ends lost 0 bases at V and 1 base at J; junction bases unmatched: 14. The CDR3 loop is CATSRDFLGRGPRSNQPQHF. CDR3 coding DNA: TGTGCCACCAGCAGAGATTTTCTGGGCAGGGGGCCGAGGAGCAATCAGCCCCAGCATTTT.

The V gene is TRBV10-3, the J gene TRBJ2-2, with a tentative D call TRBD1 (6 bases). CDR3 length equals 16 residues. The germline V and J ends were trimmed by 3 bases and 4 bases, with 15 bases remaining between them. The germline V gene has CDR1 ENHRY and CDR2 SYGVKD. CDR3 DNA: TGTGCCATCAGTGATTATGGGGGCCGTGGCACCGGGGAGCTGTTTTTT. This translates into CAISDYGGRGTGELFF.

The genes are TRBV6-5 and TRBJ1-2, with D hard to call. The CDR3 runs to 15 residues. The germline gives CDR1 MNHEY, CDR2 SVGAGI. The V end lost 2 bases, the J end lost 0 bases, and 10 bases lay between the germline ends. The CDR3 spells CASSYLAETNYGYTF. CDR3 bases: TGTGCCAGCAGTTACCTGGCCGAAACTAACTATGGCTACACCTTC.

V gene TRBV27 combines with J gene TRBJ1-1, with TRBD1 identical over 7 bases. V lost 8 bases and J lost 4; bases outside the gene matches: 7. CDR3 length: 13 residues. The germline CDR1 and CDR2 sequences are MNHEY and SMNVEV (reference sequence). CDR3 sequence (DNA): TGTGCCAGCGGCCTTGACAGGGTCACTGAAGCTTTCTTT. Amino acid sequence: CASGLDRVTEAFF.

DNA of the CDR3: TGTGCCAGCAGTGAAGCGACAGCGCACTCCTACGAGCAGTACTTC. Translated: CASSEATAHSYEQYF. The chain joins TRBV6-1 to TRBJ2-7; possible D gene TRBD1, 5 bases. There are 15 residues in the CDR3. The ends were cut back, 0 bases at V and 0 bases at J, with 9 bases in the middle. Per the germline V gene, CDR1 is MNHNS and CDR2 is SASEGT.

J is TRBJ2-3 and V is TRBV15; maybe TRBD1 (6 bases). The germline gives CDR1 LNHNV, CDR2 YYDKDF (reference sequence). The CDR3 runs to 17 residues. V lost 3 bases and J lost 0, with 16 bases in between. CDR3 residues: CATSSTITGRSTDTQYF. The CDR3 DNA reads as TGTGCCACCAGCAGTACAATTACAGGGCGAAGCACAGATACGCAGTATTTT. Looking up the rest from reference TRBV15 and TRBJ2-3 gives the full variable domain: DAMVIQNPRYQVTQFGKPVTLSCSQTLNHNVMYWYQQKSSQAPKLLFHYYDKDFNNEADTPDNFQSRRPNTSFCFLDIRSPGLGDTAMYLCATSSTITGRSTDTQYFGPGTRLTVL.

This sequence joins TRBV29-1 and TRBJ2-1; 10 bases align to TRBD1. The germline V gene has CDR1 SQVTM and CDR2 ANQGSEA. The trim removed 1 base at V and 9 bases at J, leaving 6 bases unmatched. The CDR3 spans 14 residues. The CDR3 region has the DNA TGCAGCGTTGAAGGTGGACAGGGGGTCATTGAGCAGTTCTTC. Its protein is CSVEGGQGVIEQFF.

V is TRBV5-1 and J is TRBJ2-2, with TRBD1 matching over 9 bases. The germline V gene has CDR1 SGHRS and CDR2 YFSETQ. The CDR3 runs 15 residues. The junction had 5 bases not matched to a gene; V was cut back by 4 bases and J by 4 bases. DNA of the CDR3: TGCGCCAGCAGCCAGGGACAGGGCTTCACCGGGGAGCTGTTTTTT. Translated: CASSQGQGFTGELFF.

In its sample, this clone was seen once. The chain recombines TRBV5-1 with TRBJ2-1, with 11 positions matching TRBD2. Looked up from germline, CDR1 is SGHRS and CDR2 is YFSETQ. The CDR3 has 17 amino acids. The V gene end was trimmed by 1 base and the J gene end by 4 bases; junction bases not matched to a gene: 7. The CDR3 region is CASSLPLLAGAYNEQFF. In DNA, the CDR3 is TGCGCCAGCAGCTTGCCCTTACTAGCGGGGGCTTACAATGAGCAGTTCTTC.

Points on this clone: The limits of the CDR3 on the DNA are not certain, so only TCRdb's listed CDR3 is given. The J gene is TRBJ1-2, the V gene TRBV25-1; the D call of TRBD1 is as the table states it, not checked on the DNA. Germline V gene data show CDR1 as MGHDK and CDR2 as SYGVNS. From its first to its last residue, the CDR3 has 12 amino acids. CDR3 residues: CASSVGTGIHTF.

This clone has more than one count but fewer than ten. The genes are TRBV19 and TRBJ2-5; a weak D match, TRBD1 (5 bases). V gave up 6 bases and J gave up 2 bases, with 13 bases separating them. Germline lookup yields CDR1 LNHDA and CDR2 SQIVND (reference sequence). The CDR3 runs 14 residues. CDR3 sequence (DNA): TGTGCCAGTAGGTTCGACAGTTCACAAGAGACCCAGTACTTC. Residues: CASRFDSSQETQYF.

This clone was seen once. The chain carries TRBV5-1 and TRBJ1-4; possibly TRBD1 for D (6 bases). CDR3 length: 17 residues. Germline V gene lookup returns CDR1 SGHRS and CDR2 YFSETQ. V was shortened by 3 bases and J by 3 bases, with 18 bases between the two germline ends. CDR3 in amino acids: CASSSSRGRGANEKLFF. The CDR3 nucleotides are TGCGCCAGCAGCTCTTCGCGGGGGCGAGGGGCTAATGAAAAACTGTTTTTT.

This chain links TRBV6-5 with TRBJ2-1, with no clear D. Germline V gene data show CDR1 as MNHEY and CDR2 as SVGAGI. Trimming took 7 bases from V and 8 from J, leaving 12 bases between them. This CDR3 region has 12 residues. The CDR3 DNA is TGTGCCAGCACCCTACCGGGTCATGAGCAGTTCTTC. It specifies CASTLPGHEQFF.

About this clone: Other DNA sequences in this specimen translate into the identical CDR3. Here the CDR3 reads CASTTGGTEAFF. The CDR3 nucleotides read TGTGCCAGTACCACAGGGGGGACTGAAGCTTTCTTT. The rearrangement uses TRBV19 and TRBJ1-1; 8 positions match TRBD1. Germline assignment: CDR1 LNHDA and CDR2 SQIVND (reference sequence). The trim removed 7 bases at V and 5 bases at J, leaving 3 bases unmatched. This CDR3 has 12 residues.

The J gene is TRBJ2-1, the V gene TRBV18, with 8 bases lining up with TRBD2. V shed 5 bases and J 5 bases; nucleotides not matched to a gene: 8. The CDR3 consists of 15 residues. CDR1 is KGHSH and CDR2 is LQKENI in the germline V gene. CDR3 in DNA: TGTGCCAGCTCAAATCCGGGACTAGGCCACAATGAGCAGTTCTTC. Amino acids: CASSNPGLGHNEQFF. Full variable domain (outside the CDR3, taken from reference TRBV18 and TRBJ2-1): NAGVMQNPRHLVRRRGQEARLRCSPMKGHSHVYWYRQLPEEGLKFMVYLQKENIIDESGMPKERFSAEFPKEGPSILRIQQVVRGDSAAYFCASSNPGLGHNEQFFGPGTRLTVL.

The gene calls are TRBV28 and TRBJ1-3; no definite D call. Germline V gene sequence: CDR1 MDHEN, CDR2 SYDVKM. V lost 1 base to trimming and J lost 0 bases, with 4 bases between them. The CDR3 length is 14 residues. The CDR3 here is CASSLLNSGNTIYF. The CDR3 DNA is TGTGCCAGCAGTTTATTAAACTCTGGAAACACCATATATTTT.

The chain has TRBV12-3 or TRBV12-4 and TRBJ1-5; D gene ambiguous. V was clipped by 5 bases and J by 6 bases, with 8 bases between them. The CDR3 length is 12 residues. CDR3 bases: TGTGCCAGCAGTACACCTCCTCAGCCCCAGCATTTT. Its translation: CASSTPPQPQHF.

The chain uses TRBV24-1 and TRBJ1-1; the D gene is possibly TRBD1 (5 bases). The CDR3 is made up of 16 amino acids. The germline V and J ends were trimmed by 2 bases and 4 bases, with 16 bases remaining between them. The germline V gene has CDR1 KGHDR and CDR2 SFDVKD. CDR3 DNA: TGTGCCACCAGTGATTCCGGACAATTTCCGGCCACTGAAGCTTTCTTT. Protein: CATSDSGQFPATEAFF.

V gene TRBV21-1 combines with J gene TRBJ2-7; the table's D call of TRBD2 was not tested on the DNA. TRBV21-1 is flagged as a pseudogene. The CDR3 length is 14 residues. The CDR3 coding sequence is TGTGCCAGCAGCAACGGGACTGTTTCCTACGAGCAGTACTTC. As protein: CASSNGTVSYEQYF.

The chain combines TRBV3-1 (or the pseudogene TRBV3-2) with TRBJ2-1; 8 bases agree with TRBD1. The CDR3 length is 16 residues. V trimming: 5 bases; J trimming: 8 bases; junction bases outside the gene matches: 14. Germline V CDR1 and CDR2: LGHDT, YNNKEL (reference sequence). For the CDR3, the DNA is TGTGCCAGCAGCGGGGACAGGAGGCAAAAAATGGATGAGCAGTTCTTC. Amino acids: CASSGDRRQKMDEQFF.